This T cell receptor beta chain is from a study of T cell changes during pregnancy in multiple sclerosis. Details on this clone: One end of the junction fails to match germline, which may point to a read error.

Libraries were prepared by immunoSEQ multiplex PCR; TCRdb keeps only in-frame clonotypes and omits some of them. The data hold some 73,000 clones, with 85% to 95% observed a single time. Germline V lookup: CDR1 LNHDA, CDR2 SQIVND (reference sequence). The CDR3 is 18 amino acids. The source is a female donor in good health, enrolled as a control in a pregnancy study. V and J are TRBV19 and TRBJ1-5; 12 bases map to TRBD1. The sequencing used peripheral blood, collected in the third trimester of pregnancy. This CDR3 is CASGTWGQGASSDQPQHF. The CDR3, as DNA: TGTGCCAGTGGTACGTGGGGACAGGGGGCTAGTAGCGATCAGCCCCAGCATTTT.